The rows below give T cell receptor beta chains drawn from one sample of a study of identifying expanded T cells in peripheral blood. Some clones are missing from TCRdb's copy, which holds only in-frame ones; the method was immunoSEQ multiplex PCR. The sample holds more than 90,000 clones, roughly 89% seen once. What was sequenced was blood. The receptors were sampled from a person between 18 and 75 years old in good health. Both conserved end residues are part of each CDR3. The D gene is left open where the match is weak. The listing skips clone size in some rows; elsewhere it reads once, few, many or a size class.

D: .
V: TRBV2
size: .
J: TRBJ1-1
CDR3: CARVGRMNTEAFF
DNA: TGTGCCAGGGTGGGACGGATGAACACTGAAGCTTTCTTT

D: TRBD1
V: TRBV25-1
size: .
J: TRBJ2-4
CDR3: CASSEGLGQGESKDIQYF
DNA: TGTGCCAGCAGTGAAGGACTTGGACAGGGCGAGTCGAAAGACATTCAGTACTTC

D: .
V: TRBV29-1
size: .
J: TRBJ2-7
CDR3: CSVEWGLGEQYF
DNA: TGCAGCGTTGAATGGGGACTCGGTGAGCAGTACTTC

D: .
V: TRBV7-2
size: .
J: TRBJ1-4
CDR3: CASSLRFSATNEKLFF
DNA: TGTGCCAGCAGCTTAAGGTTTTCCGCAACTAATGAAAAACTGTTTTTT

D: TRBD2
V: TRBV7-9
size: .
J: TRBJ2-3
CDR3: CASSPRGGTTDTQYF
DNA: TGTGCCAGCAGCCCCCGGGGGGGAACCACAGATACGCAGTATTTT

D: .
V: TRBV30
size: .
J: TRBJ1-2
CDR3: CAWSEWDGTYGYTF
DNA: TGTGCCTGGAGCGAATGGGACGGAACCTATGGCTACACCTTC

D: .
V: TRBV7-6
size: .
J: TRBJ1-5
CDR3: CASSLGLHQPQHF
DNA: TGTGCCAGCAGCTTGGGGCTTCATCAGCCCCAGCATTTT

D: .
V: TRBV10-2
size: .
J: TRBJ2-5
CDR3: CASSESGRLWTQYF
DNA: TGCGCCAGCAGTGAGTCGGGCCGGTTGTGGACCCAGTACTTC

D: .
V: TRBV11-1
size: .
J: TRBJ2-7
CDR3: CASRGSGFQYF
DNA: TGTGCCAGCAGAGGGTCGGGATTTCAGTACTTC

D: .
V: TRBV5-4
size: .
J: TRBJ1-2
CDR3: CASSSIGGGRRGYTF
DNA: TGTGCCAGCAGTTCGATTGGTGGGGGGCGAAGGGGCTACACCTTC

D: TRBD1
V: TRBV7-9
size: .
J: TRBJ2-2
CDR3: CASSRTGTGELFF
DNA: TGTGCCAGCAGCCGGACAGGCACCGGGGAGCTGTTTTTT

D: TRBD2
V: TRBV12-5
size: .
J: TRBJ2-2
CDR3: CASGLVVLAGNTGELFF
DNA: TGTGCTAGTGGTTTGGTTGTTCTAGCGGGGAACACCGGGGAGCTGTTTTTT

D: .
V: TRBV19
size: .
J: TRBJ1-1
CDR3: CASIEGLEAFF
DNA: TGTGCCAGTATAGAGGGACTTGAAGCTTTCTTT

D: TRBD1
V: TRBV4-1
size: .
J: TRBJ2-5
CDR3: CASSRGQGQETQYF
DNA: TGCGCCAGCAGCCGAGGACAGGGCCAAGAGACCCAGTACTTC

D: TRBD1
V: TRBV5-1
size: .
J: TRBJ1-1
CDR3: CASSPAPRGGSGTEAFF
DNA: TGCGCCAGCAGCCCCGCGCCCAGGGGGGGCTCGGGAACTGAAGCTTTCTTT

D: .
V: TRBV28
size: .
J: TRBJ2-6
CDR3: CASSFDRRASGANVLTF
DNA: TGTGCCAGCAGTTTTGATCGGCGGGCCTCTGGGGCCAACGTCCTGACTTTC

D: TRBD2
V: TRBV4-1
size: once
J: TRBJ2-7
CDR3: CASSPGLAPHEQYF
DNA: TGCGCCAGCAGCCCCGGACTAGCCCCCCACGAGCAGTACTTC

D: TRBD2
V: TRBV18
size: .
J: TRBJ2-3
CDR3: CASSHQLGRGGNTDTQYF
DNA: TGTGCCAGCTCCCACCAATTGGGTCGGGGGGGAAACACAGATACGCAGTATTTT

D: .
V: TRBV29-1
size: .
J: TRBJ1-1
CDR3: CSVEDRARANTEAFF
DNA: TGCAGCGTCGAAGATCGAGCCAGGGCGAACACTGAAGCTTTCTTT

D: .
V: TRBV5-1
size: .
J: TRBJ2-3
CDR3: CASSAISTGYVTDTQYF
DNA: TGCGCCAGCAGCGCGATATCCACAGGATATGTCACAGATACGCAGTATTTT

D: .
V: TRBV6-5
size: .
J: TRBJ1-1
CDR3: CASSATLGSTEAFF
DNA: TGTGCCAGCAGTGCGACCTTGGGCAGCACTGAAGCTTTCTTT

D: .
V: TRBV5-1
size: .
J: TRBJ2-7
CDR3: CASSTTGYEQYF
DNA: TGCGCCAGCAGCACGACAGGCTACGAGCAGTACTTC

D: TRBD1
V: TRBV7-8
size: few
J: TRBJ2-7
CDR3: CASSLLIIPGQGATGQYF
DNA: TGTGCCAGCAGCTTATTAATCATTCCAGGACAGGGGGCGACCGGGCAGTACTTC

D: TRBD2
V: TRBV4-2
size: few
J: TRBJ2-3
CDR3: CASSQAPSAGLAGGGYTQYF
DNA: TGTGCCAGCAGCCAAGCCCCATCGGCGGGACTAGCGGGGGGGGGATATACGCAGTATTTT

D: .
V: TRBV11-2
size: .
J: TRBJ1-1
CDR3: CASSLDPQRPLMNTEAFF
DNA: TGTGCCAGCAGCTTAGACCCTCAGCGTCCCCTTATGAACACTGAAGCTTTCTTT

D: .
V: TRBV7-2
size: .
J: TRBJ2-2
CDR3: CASRGAGFTGELFF
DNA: TGTGCCAGCAGGGGAGCGGGTTTCACCGGGGAGCTGTTTTTT

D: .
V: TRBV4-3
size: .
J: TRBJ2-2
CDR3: CASSQQSVTGELFF
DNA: TGCGCCAGCAGCCAACAGTCCGTTACCGGGGAGCTGTTTTTT

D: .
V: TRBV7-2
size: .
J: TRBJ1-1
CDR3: CASSLVSGGQAFF
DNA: TGTGCCAGCAGCTTAGTTTCGGGGGGCCAAGCTTTCTTT

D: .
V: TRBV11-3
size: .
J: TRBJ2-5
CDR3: CASSLFGGSETQYF
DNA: TGTGCCAGCAGCTTATTCGGAGGGTCAGAGACCCAGTACTTC

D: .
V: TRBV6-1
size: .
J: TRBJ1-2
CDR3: CASSSQGTTNYGYTF
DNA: TGTGCCAGCAGTTCACAGGGTACAACTAACTATGGCTACACCTTC

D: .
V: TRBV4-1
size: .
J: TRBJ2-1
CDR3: CASSQVAGKQFF
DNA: TGCGCCAGCAGCCAAGTGGCAGGGAAGCAGTTCTTC

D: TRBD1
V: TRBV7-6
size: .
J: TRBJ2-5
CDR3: CASSLAQGQGSRRETQYF
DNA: TGTGCCAGCAGCTTAGCGCAGGGACAGGGATCACGTCGGGAGACCCAGTACTTC

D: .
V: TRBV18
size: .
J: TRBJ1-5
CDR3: CASSPLPGQSNQPQHF
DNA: TGTGCCAGCTCACCACTACCGGGACAAAGCAATCAGCCCCAGCATTTT

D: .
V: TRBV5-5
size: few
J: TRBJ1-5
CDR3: CASSLTGLTQPQHF
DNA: TGTGCCAGCAGCTTGACGGGGTTGACTCAGCCCCAGCATTTT

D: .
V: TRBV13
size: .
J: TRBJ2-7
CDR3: CASSLVRDSLGEQYF
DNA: TGTGCCAGCAGCTTAGTCCGGGACTCCCTCGGCGAGCAGTACTTC

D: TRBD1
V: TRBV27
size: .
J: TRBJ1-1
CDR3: CASSKGQGPEAFF
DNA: TGTGCCAGCAGTAAGGGACAGGGCCCTGAAGCTTTCTTT

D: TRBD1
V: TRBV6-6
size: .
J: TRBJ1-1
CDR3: CASSPTARGPGVAFF
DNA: TGTGCCAGCAGTCCTACGGCAAGGGGGCCGGGCGTGGCTTTCTTT

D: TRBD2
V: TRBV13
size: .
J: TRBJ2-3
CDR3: CASSLSGGIPDTQYF
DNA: TGTGCCAGCAGCCTGAGCGGGGGGATCCCAGATACGCAGTATTTT

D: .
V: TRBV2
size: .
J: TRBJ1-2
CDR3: CASSEWQPYGYTF
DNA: TGTGCCAGCAGTGAATGGCAACCCTATGGCTACACCTTC

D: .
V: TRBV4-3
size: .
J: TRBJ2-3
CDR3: CASSRPGFTDTQYF
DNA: TGCGCCAGCAGCCGGCCGGGGTTCACAGATACGCAGTATTTT

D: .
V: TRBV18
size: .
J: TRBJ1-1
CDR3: CASSPQGNEAFF
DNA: TGTGCCAGCTCACCGCAAGGGAATGAAGCTTTCTTT

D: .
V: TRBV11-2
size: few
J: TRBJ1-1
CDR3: CASSWDTEAFF
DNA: TGTGCCAGCAGCTGGGACACTGAAGCTTTCTTT

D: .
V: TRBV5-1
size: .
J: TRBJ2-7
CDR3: CASSFGRDTRPEEQYF
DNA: TGCGCCAGCAGCTTCGGACGGGACACAAGGCCGGAGGAGCAGTACTTC

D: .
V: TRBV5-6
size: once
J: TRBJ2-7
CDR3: CASSSPGTNHEQYF
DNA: TGTGCCAGCAGCTCGCCCGGCACAAACCACGAGCAGTACTTC

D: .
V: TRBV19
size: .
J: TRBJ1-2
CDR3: CASTSLRGAGGYTF
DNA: TGTGCCAGTACCTCACTCAGGGGCGCGGGAGGCTACACCTTC

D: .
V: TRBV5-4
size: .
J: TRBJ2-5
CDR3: CASSLWEGFQETQYF
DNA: TGTGCCAGCAGCTTGTGGGAAGGTTTCCAAGAGACCCAGTACTTC

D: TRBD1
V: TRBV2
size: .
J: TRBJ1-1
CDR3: CASRQGAAEAFF
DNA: TGTGCCAGCCGACAGGGGGCGGCTGAAGCTTTCTTT

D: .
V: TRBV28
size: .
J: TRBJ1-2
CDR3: CASSFDILYGYTF
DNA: TGTGCCAGCAGCTTTGACATACTCTATGGCTACACCTTC

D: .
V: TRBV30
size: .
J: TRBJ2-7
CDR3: CAWSLDFYEQYF
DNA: TGTGCCTGGAGCCTGGACTTTTACGAGCAGTACTTC

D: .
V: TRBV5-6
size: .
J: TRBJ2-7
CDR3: CASSTPRGYEQYF
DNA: TGTGCCAGCAGCACCCCACGGGGCTACGAGCAGTACTTC